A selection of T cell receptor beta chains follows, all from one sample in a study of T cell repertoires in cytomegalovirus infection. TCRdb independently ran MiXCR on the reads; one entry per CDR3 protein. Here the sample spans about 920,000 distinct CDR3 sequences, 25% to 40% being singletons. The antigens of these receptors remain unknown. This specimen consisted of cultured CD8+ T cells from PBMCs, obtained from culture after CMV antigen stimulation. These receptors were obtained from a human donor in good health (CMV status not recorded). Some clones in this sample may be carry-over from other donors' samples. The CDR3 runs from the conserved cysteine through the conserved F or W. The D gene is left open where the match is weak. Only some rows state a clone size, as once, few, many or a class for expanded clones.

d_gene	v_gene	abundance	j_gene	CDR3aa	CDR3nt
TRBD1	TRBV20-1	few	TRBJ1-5	CSAKGQGTGNQPQHF	TGCAGTGCAAAAGGACAGGGGACAGGCAATCAGCCCCAGCATTTT
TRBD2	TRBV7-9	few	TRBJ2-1	CASSLASGGVNEQFF	TGTGCCAGCAGCTTAGCCAGCGGGGGGGTCAATGAGCAGTTCTTC
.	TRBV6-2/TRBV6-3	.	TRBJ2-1	CASSYIQGPYNEQFF	TGTGCCAGCAGTTATATCCAGGGCCCCTACAATGAGCAGTTCTTC
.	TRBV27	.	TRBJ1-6	CASKRPGGDSYNSPLHF	TGTGCCAGCAAGAGACCCGGGGGTGACTCCTATAATTCACCCCTCCACTTT
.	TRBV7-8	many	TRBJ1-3	CASSLEGGGNTIYF	TGTGCCAGCAGCTTAGAGGGGGGCGGAAACACCATATATTTT
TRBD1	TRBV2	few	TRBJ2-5	CASTGGGQTQYF	TGTGCCAGCACAGGGGGTGGACAGACCCAGTACTTC
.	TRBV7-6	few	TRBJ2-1	CASSQKAESSYNEQFF	TGTGCCAGCAGTCAAAAAGCGGAAAGCTCCTACAATGAGCAGTTCTTC
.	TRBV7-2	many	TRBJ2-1	CASSLNGPSYNEQFF	TGTGCCAGCAGCTTAAACGGGCCATCCTACAATGAGCAGTTCTTC
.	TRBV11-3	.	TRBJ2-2	CASSSATGTGELFF	TGTGCCAGCAGTTCCGCCACGGGGACCGGGGAGCTGTTTTTT
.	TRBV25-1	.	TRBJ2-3	CASSEWGIGRASRTDTQYF	TGTGCCAGCAGTGAATGGGGAATCGGCAGGGCTTCCCGCACAGATACGCAGTATTTT
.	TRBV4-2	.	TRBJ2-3	CASSQVLVLPDTQYF	TGTGCCAGCAGCCAAGTACTAGTTCTTCCGGATACGCAGTATTTT
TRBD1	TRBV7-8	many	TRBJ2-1	CASSLEPGTGVSSYNEQFF	TGTGCCAGCAGCTTAGAACCCGGGACAGGGGTTAGCTCCTACAATGAGCAGTTCTTC
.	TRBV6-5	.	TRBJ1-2	CASSYGQVAYGYTF	TGTGCCAGCAGTTACGGTCAGGTAGCCTATGGCTACACCTTC
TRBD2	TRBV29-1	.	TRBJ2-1	CSVEVAGEDEQFF	TGCAGCGTTGAGGTAGCGGGGGAGGATGAGCAGTTCTTC
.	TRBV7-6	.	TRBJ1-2	CASSPGDRSNYGYTF	TGTGCCAGCAGCCCCGGAGACAGGAGTAACTATGGCTACACCTTC
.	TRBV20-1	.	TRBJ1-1	CSARDGAFF	TGCAGTGCCCGGGACGGAGCTTTCTTT
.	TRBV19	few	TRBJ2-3	CASSQRGQGRTDTQYF	TGTGCCAGTAGTCAGAGGGGACAAGGCCGCACAGATACGCAGTATTTT
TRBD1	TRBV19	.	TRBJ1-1	CAGSIPRTGVNTEAFF	TGTGCCGGTAGTATACCACGGACAGGGGTGAACACTGAAGCTTTCTTT
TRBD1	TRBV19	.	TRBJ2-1	CASSSGQGFDEQFF	TGTGCCAGTAGTAGCGGACAGGGGTTTGATGAGCAGTTCTTC
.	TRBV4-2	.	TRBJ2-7	CASSQPWTGPDEQYF	TGTGCCAGCAGCCAACCTTGGACTGGCCCCGACGAGCAGTACTTC
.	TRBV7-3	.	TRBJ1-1	CASSPSPETPQNTEAFF	TGTGCCAGCAGTCCCTCCCCGGAGACACCGCAGAACACTGAAGCTTTCTTT
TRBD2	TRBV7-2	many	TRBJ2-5	CASSFGSGGVETQYF	TGTGCCAGCAGCTTTGGTAGCGGGGGGGTAGAGACCCAGTACTTC
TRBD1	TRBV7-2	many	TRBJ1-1	CASSLDSWEGTVRNTEAFF	TGTGCCAGCAGCTTAGATTCTTGGGAGGGGACAGTGAGGAACACTGAAGCTTTCTTT
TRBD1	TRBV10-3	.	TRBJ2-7	CAITSGQPFSYEQYF	TGTGCCATCACATCGGGACAGCCTTTCTCCTACGAGCAGTACTTC
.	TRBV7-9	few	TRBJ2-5	CASSPRNQETQYF	TGTGCCAGCAGCCCACGTAACCAAGAGACCCAGTACTTC
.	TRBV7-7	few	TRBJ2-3	CASSLAPGDTQYF	TGTGCTAGCAGCCTAGCCCCGGGGGATACGCAGTATTTT
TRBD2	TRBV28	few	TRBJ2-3	CASTITAGGTDTQYF	TGTGCCAGCACCATAACAGCGGGAGGCACAGATACGCAGTATTTT
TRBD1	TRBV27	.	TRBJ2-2	CASARVTGGGWNTGELFF	TGTGCCAGCGCGAGGGTGACAGGGGGCGGCTGGAACACCGGGGAGCTGTTTTTT